Below are 12 T cell receptor beta chains sequenced from a single sample in a study of cytomegalovirus exposure and HLA in healthy donors (dated by TCRdb to the late 2010s). Library preparation used the immunoSEQ multiplex PCR assay. For the multiplex PCR, a mixture combining 60 forward primers for TCR Vbeta segments and 13 reverse primers for TCR Jbeta segments was used. Sourced from immuneACCESS, this table was stored by TCRdb with only in-frame sequences that have V and J called. A share of the clones is absent; for the studies checked, an unresolved V gene accounts for under half, and the remainder has no known explanation. For this sample there are approximately 72,000 clones; 65% to 80% appear just once. The ten top clones hold about 20% of the sample. Sample: PBMCs. The receptors were gathered from a man aged 40-49 years in good health and CMV-seropositive.

For this clone: Other DNA sequences within the sample encode an identical CDR3. The chain joins TRBV6-1 to TRBJ2-7; D is possibly TRBD1 (5 bases). The V gene's germline CDR1 is MNHNS and CDR2 SASEGT. This CDR3 contains 13 residues. Deletions cut 7 bases from V and 2 bases from J, with 12 bases between. CDR3 nucleotide sequence: TGTGCCAGCACCGAACAGGCGACCTACGAGCAGTACTTC. Protein sequence: CASTEQATYEQYF.

The chain recombines TRBV6-5 with TRBJ2-3; unclear D gene. Germline-derived CDR1 and CDR2 are MNHEY and SVGAGI. V was pared by 4 bases and J by 0 bases, with 11 bases between. The CDR3 loop spans 15 amino acids. The CDR3 spells CASSSPRSSTDTQYF. The CDR3 coding sequence is TGTGCCAGCAGTTCCCCCAGGTCTAGCACAGATACGCAGTATTTT.

V gene TRBV7-8 combines with J gene TRBJ1-2; a weak D match, TRBD1 (5 bases). From germline, CDR1 is SGHVS and CDR2 FQNEAQ. The CDR3 has 16 residues. With 2 bases removed from V and 6 bases from J, the gap between germline ends came to 19 bases. This chain's CDR3 is CASSLSPGHLSHGYTF. The CDR3 DNA is TGTGCCAGCAGCTTATCTCCAGGGCACCTGTCTCATGGCTACACCTTC.

A few counts support this clone. The CDR3 sequence is CSAPRGREPYEQYF. The CDR3 DNA sequence: TGCAGCGCTCCCCGAGGGAGGGAACCCTACGAGCAGTACTTC. The chain employs TRBV29-1 and TRBJ2-5, with 7 nucleotides matching TRBD2. With the DNA end fitting TRBJ2-7 better, the J assignment may be wrong. Germline V gives CDR1 SQVTM, CDR2 ANQGSEA. This CDR3 region has 14 residues.

The chain links TRBV27 to TRBJ2-1; 11 bases align to TRBD2. The CDR3 sequence is 16 residues long. V shed 3 bases and J 9 bases; nucleotides not matched to a gene: 10. Germline V gene lookup returns CDR1 MNHEY and CDR2 SMNVEV (reference sequence). The CDR3 nucleotides are TGTGCCAGCAGTTTCTCCGCTAGCGGGGGGCAGGGTGAGCAGTTCTTC. Its translation is CASSFSASGGQGEQFF.

The gene calls are TRBV11-2 and TRBJ2-5; D ambiguous. With 0 bases removed from V and 7 bases from J, the gap between germline ends came to 9 bases. Per the germline V gene, CDR1 is SGHAT and CDR2 is FQNNGV. This CDR3 spans 13 amino acids. CDR3 sequence reads: CASSLDEPGTQYF. The CDR3 nucleotides read TGTGCCAGCAGCTTAGACGAGCCAGGGACCCAGTACTTC.

This sequence joins TRBV2 and TRBJ2-6, with 11 bases aligning to TRBD1. The CDR3 sequence is 16 residues long. In germline, CDR1 is SNHLY, CDR2 FYNNEI. V shed 8 bases, J shed 0 bases, and the junction held 3 bases outside the gene matches. The CDR3 DNA reads TGTGCCAGCGGGGGGACAGGGGGCTCTGGGGCCAACGTCCTGACTTTC. Its translation is CASGGTGGSGANVLTF.

This chain links TRBV28 with TRBJ2-5; 8 bases are a match to TRBD1. The CDR3 spans 16 residues. V gave up 7 bases and J gave up 1 base; unmatched junction bases: 11. Germline CDR1 reads MDHEN; CDR2 reads SYDVKM. CDR3 sequence reads: CASIGWAGGLQETQYF. For the CDR3, the DNA is TGTGCCAGCATAGGGTGGGCAGGGGGCCTCCAAGAGACCCAGTACTTC.

This sequence joins TRBV12-5 and TRBJ1-3; D may be TRBD1 (6 bases). This CDR3 is built from 14 residues. Germline assignment: CDR1 LGHNT and CDR2 FRNRAP. Trimming removed 0 bases from V and 5 bases from J, with 8 bases in between. The CDR3 protein is CASGLVGQRNTIYF. The CDR3, as DNA: TGTGCTAGTGGTTTGGTCGGACAGAGAAACACCATATATTTT.

This clone showed up just a few times. This rearrangement joins TRBV9 to TRBJ2-7; D ambiguous. The germline V gene encodes CDR1 SGDLS and CDR2 YYNGEE. This CDR3 is built from 14 residues. Trimming took off 0 bases at V and 3 bases at J, with 10 bases between the two ends. The CDR3 reads CASSVVGSHYEQYF. Written as DNA, the CDR3 is TGTGCCAGCAGCGTAGTCGGGTCTCACTACGAGCAGTACTTC.

This clone has a handful of counts. This rearrangement joins TRBV9 to TRBJ2-3, with D possibly TRBD1 on 6 matching bases. Trimming removed 4 bases at V and 4 bases at J, with 22 bases between. Germline values: CDR1 SGDLS, CDR2 YYNGEE. The length of the CDR3 is 17 residues. CDR3 coding DNA: TGTGCCAGCAGCATGGGACATACCGGATACACACCAGATACGCAGTATTTT. Translation: CASSMGHTGYTPDTQYF.

The rearrangement links TRBV7-8 to TRBJ2-5; perhaps TRBD2 as D (6 bases). The last part of the DNA fits TRBJ2-7 better; the J call may be wrong. The CDR3 has 14 residues. Germline V lookup: CDR1 SGHVS, CDR2 FQNEAQ. The CDR3 sequence: CASSLYGGTYEQYF. The CDR3 nucleotides read TGTGCCAGCAGCTTATACGGGGGAACCTACGAGCAGTACTTC.